The T cell receptor (beta chain) under discussion was sequenced for a study of T cells in Graves' hyperthyroidism and ophthalmopathy. Germline lookup yields CDR1 MNHEY and CDR2 SVGEGT. Trimming took off 7 bases at V and 3 bases at J, with 13 bases between the two ends. CDR3 length: 13 residues. The table lists this clonotype with many counts. What was amplified from RNA transcripts were TCR beta CDR3 regions. A first-round RT-PCR of the TCR CDR3 used the HTBI primer set. TCRdb re-called the multiplex PCR reads with MiXCR, one entry per CDR3 protein. Of a few hundred thousand distinct CDR3 sequences in the sample, roughly a sixth are singletons; the top ten hold approximately 32%.

Material: blood. This clonotype originated in a woman younger than 45 with Graves' ophthalmopathy. The V call is TRBV6-2 or TRBV6-3, the J call TRBJ2-7; D is undetermined. The CDR3 DNA reads as TGTGCCAGCAACAACGGACCCCTCTACGAGCAGTACTTC. Amino acid sequence: CASNNGPLYEQYF.